Listed below are T cell receptor beta chains from one sample, sequenced in a study of blood T cell repertoires in COVID-19. Data came from immunoSEQ multiplex PCR; TCRdb stores just in-frame clones and leaves some out. Of approximately 300,000 clones in the sample, roughly four fifths were seen once. The sequenced sample consisted of peripheral blood. These receptors originate from a person aged 65-85 years with COVID-19, enrolled during active disease. Both conserved end residues are part of each CDR3. A D gene is named only where the DNA matches it firmly. The listing skips clone size in some rows; elsewhere it reads once, few, many or a size class.

TRBV7-8	17	TRBJ2-7	.	TRBD2	CASSRELAGGPAYEQYF	TGTGCCAGCAGCAGAGAACTAGCGGGGGGGCCCGCCTACGAGCAGTACTTC
TRBV6-5	14	TRBJ1-1	once	TRBD1	CASRQRGPNTEAFF	TGTGCCAGCAGACAGAGGGGGCCGAACACTGAAGCTTTCTTT
TRBV29-1	12	TRBJ1-4	.	TRBD1	CSVGTGGGKLFF	TGCAGCGTTGGGACAGGGGGCGGAAAACTGTTTTTT
TRBV14	13	TRBJ1-1	.	.	CASTPAGGTEAFF	TGTGCCAGCACCCCCGCCGGGGGCACTGAAGCTTTCTTT
TRBV28	14	TRBJ2-1	.	TRBD1	CASNGQGRDNEQFF	TGTGCCAGCAACGGACAGGGCCGGGACAATGAGCAGTTCTTC
TRBV7-9	15	TRBJ1-3	.	.	CASSPDSFSGNTIYF	TGTGCCAGCAGCCCCGACAGCTTTTCTGGAAACACCATATATTTT
TRBV11-2	12	TRBJ1-2	.	.	CASSLQGYGYTF	TGTGCCAGCAGCTTACAGGGCTATGGCTACACCTTC
TRBV7-9	14	TRBJ2-3	.	TRBD2	CASRAGGYTDTQYF	TGTGCCAGCAGAGCGGGGGGCTACACAGATACGCAGTATTTT
TRBV6-6	15	TRBJ2-5	.	TRBD2	CASSSQRGVQETQYF	TGTGCCAGCAGTTCCCAGCGGGGTGTCCAAGAGACCCAGTACTTC
TRBV6-1	15	TRBJ2-3	.	.	CASSDERGGIDTQYF	TGTGCCAGCAGTGATGAGCGAGGCGGTATAGATACGCAGTATTTT
TRBV2	16	TRBJ2-1	few	.	CASSVRQSSSYNEQFF	TGTGCCAGCAGTGTAAGACAGTCAAGCTCCTACAATGAGCAGTTCTTC
TRBV28	13	TRBJ1-6	.	.	CASRDGLNSPLHF	TGTGCCAGCAGGGACGGACTTAATTCACCCCTCCACTTT
TRBV19	13	TRBJ2-1	.	TRBD2	CASSGLAANEQFF	TGTGCCAGTAGCGGACTAGCGGCTAATGAGCAGTTCTTC
TRBV11-2	17	TRBJ2-7	once	.	CASSYNYPGTSTYEQYF	TGTGCCAGCAGCTACAACTACCCCGGGACTTCCACCTACGAGCAGTACTTC
TRBV9	18	TRBJ1-2	.	TRBD1	CASSGGLTPGQPYYGYTF	TGTGCCAGCAGCGGCGGCCTAACGCCGGGACAGCCCTATTATGGCTACACCTTC
TRBV15	15	TRBJ2-4	few	.	CATSRDLRKSNIQYF	TGTGCCACCAGCAGAGATCTGCGGAAATCCAACATTCAGTACTTC
TRBV4-2	17	TRBJ2-1	.	TRBD2	CASSQPLAGGSYNEQFF	TGTGCCAGCAGCCAACCTCTAGCGGGAGGGTCCTACAATGAGCAGTTCTTC
TRBV6-2/TRBV6-3	16	TRBJ2-1	.	TRBD2	CASSYVRGDTYNEQFF	TGTGCCAGCAGTTACGTACGGGGGGATACCTACAATGAGCAGTTCTTC
TRBV19	10	TRBJ1-1	.	.	CASMRTEAFF	TGTGCCAGTATGAGGACTGAAGCTTTCTTT
TRBV9	19	TRBJ1-2	.	TRBD1	CASSVEDMGRKGAHPDYTF	TGTGCCAGCAGCGTAGAGGATATGGGGAGGAAGGGGGCGCATCCGGACTACACCTTC